This T cell receptor (beta chain) was captured in a study of OX40 agonist ivuxolimab in advanced cancers. The overall study: Ivuxolimab, which patients received intravenously every 2 weeks, was dosed at 0.01 to 10 mg/kg. Every patient in dose escalation had hepatocellular carcinoma, melanoma, renal cell or head and neck cancer.

Data came from immunoSEQ multiplex PCR; TCRdb stores just in-frame clones and leaves some out. The data contain nearly 80,000 clones, approximately 85% of them singletons. Remarks on this clone: Its specificity is not known.

Findings and caveats of the study: Circulating CD4+ and CD8+ T cells showed clonal expansion by week 6 at 0.1 to 3.0 mg/kg.

The length of the CDR3 is 12 residues. The V gene lost 10 bases and the J gene lost 3 bases, with 13 bases spanning the gap. Germline V lookup: CDR1 SGHNT, CDR2 YYREEE (reference sequence). The chain is built from TRBV5-4 and TRBJ2-5; no clear D gene. This clonotype was obtained from an adult with an advanced solid tumor such as melanoma, head and neck, liver or kidney cancer. This sample comprised CD4+ or CD8+ T cells sorted from blood, obtained in a trial of the OX40 agonist ivuxolimab. This CDR3 is CAVSQDEETQYF. The CDR3 nucleotides read TGTGCCGTCTCTCAGGACGAAGAGACCCAGTACTTC.